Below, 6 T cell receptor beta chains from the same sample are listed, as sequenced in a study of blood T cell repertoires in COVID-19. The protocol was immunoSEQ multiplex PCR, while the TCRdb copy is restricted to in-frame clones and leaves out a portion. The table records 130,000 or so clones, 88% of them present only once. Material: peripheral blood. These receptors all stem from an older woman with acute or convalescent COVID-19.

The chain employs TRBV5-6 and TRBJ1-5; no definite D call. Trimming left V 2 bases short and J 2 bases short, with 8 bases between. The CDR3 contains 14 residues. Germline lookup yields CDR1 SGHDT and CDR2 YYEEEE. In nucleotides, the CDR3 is TGTGCCAGCAGCTTCGGGATAGGCAATCAGCCCCAGCATTTT. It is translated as CASSFGIGNQPQHF. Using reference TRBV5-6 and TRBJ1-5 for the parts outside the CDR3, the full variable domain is DAGVTQSPTHLIKTRGQQVTLRCSPKSGHDTVSWYQQALGQGPQFIFQYYEEEERQRGNFPDRFSGHQFPNYSSELNVNALLLGDSALYLCASSFGIGNQPQHFGDGTRLSIL.

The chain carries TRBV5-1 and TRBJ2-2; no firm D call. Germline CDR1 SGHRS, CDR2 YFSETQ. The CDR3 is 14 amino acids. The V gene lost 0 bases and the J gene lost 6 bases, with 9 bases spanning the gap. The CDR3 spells CASSLAGQSGELFF. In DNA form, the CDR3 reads TGCGCCAGCAGCTTGGCCGGTCAATCCGGGGAGCTGTTTTTT.

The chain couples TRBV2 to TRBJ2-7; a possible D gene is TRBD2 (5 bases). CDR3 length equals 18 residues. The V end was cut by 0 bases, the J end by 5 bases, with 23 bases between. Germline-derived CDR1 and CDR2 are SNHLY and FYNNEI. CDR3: CASSEALLLGPPGNEQYF. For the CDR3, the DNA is TGTGCCAGCAGTGAAGCGCTTTTACTTGGGCCCCCGGGAAACGAGCAGTACTTC.

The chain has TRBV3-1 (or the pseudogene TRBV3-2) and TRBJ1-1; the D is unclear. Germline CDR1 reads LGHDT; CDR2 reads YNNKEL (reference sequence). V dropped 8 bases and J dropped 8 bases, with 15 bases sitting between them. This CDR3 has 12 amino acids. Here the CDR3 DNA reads TGTGCCAGCCAGCAGGTGGCTACAGAAGCTTTCTTT. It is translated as CASQQVATEAFF.

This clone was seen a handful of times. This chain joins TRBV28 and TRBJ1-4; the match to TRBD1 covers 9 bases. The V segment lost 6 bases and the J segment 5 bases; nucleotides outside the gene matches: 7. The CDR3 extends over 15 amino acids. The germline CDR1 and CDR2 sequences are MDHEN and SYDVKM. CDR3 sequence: CASSSLGQGNEKLFF. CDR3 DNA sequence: TGTGCCAGCAGCTCACTAGGACAGGGGAATGAAAAACTGTTTTTT.

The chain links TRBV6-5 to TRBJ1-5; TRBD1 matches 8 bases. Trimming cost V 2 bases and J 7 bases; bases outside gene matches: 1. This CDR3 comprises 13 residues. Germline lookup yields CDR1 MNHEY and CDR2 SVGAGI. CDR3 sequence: CASSYDRGQPQHF. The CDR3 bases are TGTGCCAGCAGTTACGACAGGGGCCAGCCCCAGCATTTT.